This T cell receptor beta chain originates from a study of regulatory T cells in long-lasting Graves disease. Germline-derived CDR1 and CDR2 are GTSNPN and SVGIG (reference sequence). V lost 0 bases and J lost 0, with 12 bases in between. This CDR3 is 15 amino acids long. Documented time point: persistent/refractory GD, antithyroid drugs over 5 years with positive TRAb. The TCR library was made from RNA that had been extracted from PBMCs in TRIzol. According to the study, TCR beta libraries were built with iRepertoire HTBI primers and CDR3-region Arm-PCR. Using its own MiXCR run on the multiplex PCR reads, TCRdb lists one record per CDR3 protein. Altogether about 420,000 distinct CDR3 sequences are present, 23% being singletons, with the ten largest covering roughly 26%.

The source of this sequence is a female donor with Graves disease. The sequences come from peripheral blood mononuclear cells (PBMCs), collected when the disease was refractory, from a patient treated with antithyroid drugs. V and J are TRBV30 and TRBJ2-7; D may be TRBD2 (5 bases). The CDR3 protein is CAWSVSSGVSYEQYF. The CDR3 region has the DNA TGTGCCTGGAGTGTAAGTTCCGGGGTCTCCTACGAGCAGTACTTC.